Here is one TCR beta chain with its context. Sequencing used immunoSEQ multiplex PCR; TCRdb keeps in-frame clones, though not all of them. This table holds some 180,000 clones, about 86% found once. These data come from a study of blood T cell repertoires in COVID-19. Study context: Donors of Cohort 3 who recovered were those that had two negative PCRs, clearance, or symptom resolution.

Residents of approximately 25 US areas, aged about 18 to 89 years, made up the participants. Cohorts were assigned according to the clinical history that participants reported. CDR1 and CDR2 (germline): SGHNT, YENEEA. Trimming removed 3 bases from V and 6 bases from J, with 11 bases in between. This CDR3 region has 14 residues. The sequence derives from a woman aged 40 to 50 in a cohort exposed to, infected with or recovered from COVID-19 (not recorded which). Sequencing was done on a sample of PBMCs or T cells enriched from blood (not recorded which). The V gene is TRBV11-3, the J gene TRBJ2-2; the D is unclear. The chain's CDR3 is CASSFSRQSGELFF. The CDR3 DNA sequence: TGTGCCAGCAGCTTCTCCCGTCAGTCCGGGGAGCTGTTTTTT.